This TCR beta chain was sequenced in a study of response to subunit inactivated influenza vaccine. TCRdb recomputed calls from the RT-PCR reads with MiXCR, one row per CDR3 protein. The sample contains about 500,000 distinct CDR3 sequences, more than 15% of which appear only once. Trimming at V came to 4 bases and at J to 6 bases, leaving 11 bases not matched to a gene. Germline V gene data show CDR1 as SGHVS and CDR2 as FQNEAQ. The CDR3 has 17 amino acids. This clonotype appeared a few times. The receptor was isolated from a man aged 50-75 years who received an inactivated influenza vaccine. This specimen consisted of CD4+ T cells sorted from PBMCs, obtained around 25 months after vaccination. The genes are TRBV7-8 and TRBJ2-2; 10 bases match TRBD2. CDR3 DNA: TGTGCCAGCAGCTGGACTAGCGGAGGTCGGGGGGCCGGGGAGCTGTTTTTT. It is translated as CASSWTSGGRGAGELFF.